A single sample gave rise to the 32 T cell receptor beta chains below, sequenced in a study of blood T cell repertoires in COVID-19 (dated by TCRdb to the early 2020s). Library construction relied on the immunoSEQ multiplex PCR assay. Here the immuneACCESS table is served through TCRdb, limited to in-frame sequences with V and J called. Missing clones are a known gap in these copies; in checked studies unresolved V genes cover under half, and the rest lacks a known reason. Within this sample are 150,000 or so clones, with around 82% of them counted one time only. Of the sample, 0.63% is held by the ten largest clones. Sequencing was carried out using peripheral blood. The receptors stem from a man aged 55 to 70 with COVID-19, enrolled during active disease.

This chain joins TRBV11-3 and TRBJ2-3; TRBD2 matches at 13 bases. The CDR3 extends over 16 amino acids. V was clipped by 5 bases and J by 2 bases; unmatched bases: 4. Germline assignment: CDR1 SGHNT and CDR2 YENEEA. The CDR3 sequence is CASSQGLAGTTDTQYF. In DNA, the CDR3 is TGTGCCAGCAGCCAGGGACTAGCGGGGACCACAGATACGCAGTATTTT. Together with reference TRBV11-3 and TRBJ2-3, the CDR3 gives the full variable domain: EAGVVQSPRYKIIEKKQPVAFWCNPISGHNTLYWYLQNLGQGPELLIRYENEEAVDDSQLPKDRFSAERLKGVDSTLKIQPAELGDSAVYLCASSQGLAGTTDTQYFGPGTRLTVL.

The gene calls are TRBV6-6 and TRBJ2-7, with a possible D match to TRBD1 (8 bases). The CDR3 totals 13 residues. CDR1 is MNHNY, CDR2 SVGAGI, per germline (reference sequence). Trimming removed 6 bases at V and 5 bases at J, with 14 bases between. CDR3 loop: CASSPQGGDEQYF. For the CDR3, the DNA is TGTGCCAGCAGCCCACAGGGGGGGGACGAGCAGTACTTC.

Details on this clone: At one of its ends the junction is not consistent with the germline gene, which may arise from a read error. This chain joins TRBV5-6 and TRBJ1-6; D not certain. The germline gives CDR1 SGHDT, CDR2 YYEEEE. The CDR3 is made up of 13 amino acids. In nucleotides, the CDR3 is TGTGCCAGCAGCTTGTCGCTCGGTCCGTCCGTGTACTTT. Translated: CASSLSLGPSVYF.

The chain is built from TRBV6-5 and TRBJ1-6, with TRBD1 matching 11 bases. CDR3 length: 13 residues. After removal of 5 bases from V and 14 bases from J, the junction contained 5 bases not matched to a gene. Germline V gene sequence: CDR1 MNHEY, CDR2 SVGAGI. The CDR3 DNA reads TGTGCCAGCAGTAACCCGGGACAGGGGGCCCTCCACTTT. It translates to CASSNPGQGALHF.

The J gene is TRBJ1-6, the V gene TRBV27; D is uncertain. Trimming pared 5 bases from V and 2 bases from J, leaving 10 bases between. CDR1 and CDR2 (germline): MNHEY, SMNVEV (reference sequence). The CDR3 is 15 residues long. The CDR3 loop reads CASSRDNAYNSPLHF. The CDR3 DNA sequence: TGTGCCAGCAGTAGAGATAATGCCTATAATTCACCCCTCCACTTT.

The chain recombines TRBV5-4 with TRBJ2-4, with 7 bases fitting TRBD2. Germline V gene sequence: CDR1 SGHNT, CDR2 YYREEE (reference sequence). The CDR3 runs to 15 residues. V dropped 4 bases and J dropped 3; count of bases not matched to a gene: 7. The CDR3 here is CASSPGRAGKNIQYF. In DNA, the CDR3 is TGTGCCAGCAGCCCAGGGAGGGCGGGCAAAAACATTCAGTACTTC.

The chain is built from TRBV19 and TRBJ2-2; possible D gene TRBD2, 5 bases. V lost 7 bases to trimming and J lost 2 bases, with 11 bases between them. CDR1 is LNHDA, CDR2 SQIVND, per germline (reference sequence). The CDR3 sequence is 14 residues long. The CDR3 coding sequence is TGTGCCAGTATTAGGACGGGAAACACCGGGGAGCTGTTTTTT. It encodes CASIRTGNTGELFF.

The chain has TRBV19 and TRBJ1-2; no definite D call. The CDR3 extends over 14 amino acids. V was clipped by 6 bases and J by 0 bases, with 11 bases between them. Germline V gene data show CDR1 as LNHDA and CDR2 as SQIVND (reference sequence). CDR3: CASSHQSPNYGYTF. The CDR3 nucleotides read TGTGCCAGTAGCCATCAGTCTCCTAACTATGGCTACACCTTC.

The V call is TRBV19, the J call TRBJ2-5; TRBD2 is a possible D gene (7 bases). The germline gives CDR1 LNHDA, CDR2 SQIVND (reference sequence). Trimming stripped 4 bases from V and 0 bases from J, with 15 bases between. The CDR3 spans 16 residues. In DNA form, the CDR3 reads TGTGCCAGTAGTACCTACAGGGAGGGGTACCAAGAGACCCAGTACTTC. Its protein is CASSTYREGYQETQYF.

CDR3 DNA sequence: TGTGCCAGCAGGGGACAGGGGGGCCTGAACACTGAAGCTTTCTTT. This codes for CASRGQGGLNTEAFF. V usage is TRBV11-3 and J usage is TRBJ1-1, with 11 bases lining up with TRBD1. Germline CDR1 is SGHNT and CDR2 is YENEEA. This CDR3 has 15 amino acids. J lost 0 bases, V lost 6 bases, and 3 bases had no gene match.

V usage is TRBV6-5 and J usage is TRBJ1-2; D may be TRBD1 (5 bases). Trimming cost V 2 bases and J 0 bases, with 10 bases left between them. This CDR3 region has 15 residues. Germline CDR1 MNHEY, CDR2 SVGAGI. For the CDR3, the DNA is TGTGCCAGCAGTTACGGGGGGGGACCTAACTATGGCTACACCTTC. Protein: CASSYGGGPNYGYTF.

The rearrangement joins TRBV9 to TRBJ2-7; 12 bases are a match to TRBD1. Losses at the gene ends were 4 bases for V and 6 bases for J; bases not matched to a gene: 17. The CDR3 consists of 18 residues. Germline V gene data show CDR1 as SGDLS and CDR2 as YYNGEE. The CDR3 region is CASSSTPGTGGQMGEQYF. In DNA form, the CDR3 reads TGTGCCAGCAGCTCAACCCCCGGGACAGGGGGCCAGATGGGCGAGCAGTACTTC.

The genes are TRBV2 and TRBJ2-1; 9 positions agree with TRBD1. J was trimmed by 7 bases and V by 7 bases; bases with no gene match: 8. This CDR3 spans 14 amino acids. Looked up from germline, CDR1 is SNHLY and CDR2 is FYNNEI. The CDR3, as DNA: TGTGCCAGCACTTGGGACAGGGAGTTTAATGAGCAGTTCTTC. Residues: CASTWDREFNEQFF.

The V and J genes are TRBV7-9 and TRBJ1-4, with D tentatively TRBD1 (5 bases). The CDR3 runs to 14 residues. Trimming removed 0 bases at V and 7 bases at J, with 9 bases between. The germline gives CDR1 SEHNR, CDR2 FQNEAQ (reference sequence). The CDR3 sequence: CASSLALGVEKLFF. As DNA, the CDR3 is TGTGCCAGCAGCTTAGCGTTAGGGGTTGAAAAACTGTTTTTT.

The DNA of the CDR3 is TGTGCCTGGAGTGTAGGACAGCCCGAAGCTTTCTTT. The encoded protein is CAWSVGQPEAFF. The V and J genes are TRBV30 and TRBJ1-1; D possibly corresponds to TRBD1 (6 bases). Germline-derived CDR1 and CDR2 are GTSNPN and SVGIG (reference sequence). The ends were cut back, 0 bases at V and 8 bases at J, with 10 bases in the middle. This CDR3 has 12 amino acids.

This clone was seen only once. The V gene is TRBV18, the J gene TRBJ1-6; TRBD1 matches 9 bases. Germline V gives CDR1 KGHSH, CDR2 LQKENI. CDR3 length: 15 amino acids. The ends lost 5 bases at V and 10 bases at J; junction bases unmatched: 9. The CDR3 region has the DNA TGTGCCAGCTCAGGGGACAGGGCAGAGGAGTCACCCCTCCACTTT. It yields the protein CASSGDRAEESPLHF.

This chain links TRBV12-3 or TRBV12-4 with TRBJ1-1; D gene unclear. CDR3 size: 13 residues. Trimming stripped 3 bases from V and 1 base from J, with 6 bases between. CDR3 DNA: TGTGCCAGCAGTTTCAGTGAGAACACTGAAGCTTTCTTT. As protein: CASSFSENTEAFF.

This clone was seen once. CDR3 amino acids: CASSYAPGQGARVNQPQHF. In DNA form, the CDR3 reads TGTGCCAGCAGTTACGCCCCGGGACAGGGGGCCCGAGTCAATCAGCCCCAGCATTTT. The chain uses TRBV6-2 or TRBV6-3 and TRBJ1-5, with TRBD1 matching 12 bases. The CDR3 is 19 amino acids. With V trimmed by 2 bases and J by 3 bases, 11 bases remained unmatched. Looked up from germline, CDR1 is MNHEY and CDR2 is SVGEGT.

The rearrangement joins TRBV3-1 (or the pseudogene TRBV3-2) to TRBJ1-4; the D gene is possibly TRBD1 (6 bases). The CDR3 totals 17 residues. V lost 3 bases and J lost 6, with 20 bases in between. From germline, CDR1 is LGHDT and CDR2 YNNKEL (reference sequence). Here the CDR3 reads CASSQTPTGQLDEKLFF. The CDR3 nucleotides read TGTGCCAGCAGCCAGACCCCCACCGGACAGTTAGATGAAAAACTGTTTTTT.

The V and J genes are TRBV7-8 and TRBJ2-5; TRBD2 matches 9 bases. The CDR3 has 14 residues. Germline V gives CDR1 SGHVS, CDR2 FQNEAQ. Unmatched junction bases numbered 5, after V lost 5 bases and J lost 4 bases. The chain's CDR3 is CASSTQTSGETQYF. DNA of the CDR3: TGTGCCAGCAGCACCCAGACTAGCGGAGAGACCCAGTACTTC.

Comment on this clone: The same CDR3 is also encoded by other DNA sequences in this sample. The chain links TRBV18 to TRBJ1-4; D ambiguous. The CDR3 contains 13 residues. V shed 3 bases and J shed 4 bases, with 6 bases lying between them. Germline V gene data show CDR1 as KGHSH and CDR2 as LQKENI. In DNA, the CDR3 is TGTGCCAGCTCACCCGGTCTTAATGAAAAACTGTTTTTT. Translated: CASSPGLNEKLFF. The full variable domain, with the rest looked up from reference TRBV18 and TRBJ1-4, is NAGVMQNPRHLVRRRGQEARLRCSPMKGHSHVYWYRQLPEEGLKFMVYLQKENIIDESGMPKERFSAEFPKEGPSILRIQQVVRGDSAAYFCASSPGLNEKLFFGSGTQLSVL.

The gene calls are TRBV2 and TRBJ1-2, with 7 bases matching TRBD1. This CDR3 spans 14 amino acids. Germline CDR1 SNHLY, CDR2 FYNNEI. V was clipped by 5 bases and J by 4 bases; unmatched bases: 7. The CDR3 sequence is CASSSGQAFYGYTF. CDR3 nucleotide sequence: TGTGCCAGCAGTTCTGGACAGGCATTCTATGGCTACACCTTC.

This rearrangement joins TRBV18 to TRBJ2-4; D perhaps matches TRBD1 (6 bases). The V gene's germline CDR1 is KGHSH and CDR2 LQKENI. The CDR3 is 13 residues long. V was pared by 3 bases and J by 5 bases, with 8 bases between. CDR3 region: CASSPSGENIQYF. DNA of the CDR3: TGTGCCAGCTCACCGTCAGGGGAAAACATTCAGTACTTC.

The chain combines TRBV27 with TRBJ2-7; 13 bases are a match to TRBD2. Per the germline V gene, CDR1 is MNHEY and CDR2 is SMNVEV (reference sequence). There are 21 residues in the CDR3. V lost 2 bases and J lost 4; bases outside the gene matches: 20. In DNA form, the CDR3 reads TGTGCCAGCAGTTTAAAACCCCCCTCACTTCTACTAGCGGGAGGGGGTTACGAGCAGTACTTC. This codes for CASSLKPPSLLLAGGGYEQYF.

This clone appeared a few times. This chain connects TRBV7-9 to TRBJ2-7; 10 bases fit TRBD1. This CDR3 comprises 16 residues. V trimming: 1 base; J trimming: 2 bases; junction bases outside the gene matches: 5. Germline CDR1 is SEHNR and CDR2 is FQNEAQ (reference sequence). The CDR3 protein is CASSLEGDRGTYEQYF. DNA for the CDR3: TGTGCCAGCAGCTTAGAAGGGGACAGGGGTACCTACGAGCAGTACTTC.

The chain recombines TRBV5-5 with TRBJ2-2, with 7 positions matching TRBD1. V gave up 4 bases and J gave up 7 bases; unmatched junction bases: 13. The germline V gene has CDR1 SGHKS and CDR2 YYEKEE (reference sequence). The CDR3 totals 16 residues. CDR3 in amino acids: CASSQNQQGRGGELFF. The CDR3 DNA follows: TGTGCCAGCAGCCAAAATCAACAGGGGAGAGGCGGGGAGCTGTTTTTT. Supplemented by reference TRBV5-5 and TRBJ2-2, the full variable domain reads DAGVTQSPTHLIKTRGQQVTLRCSPISGHKSVSWYQQVLGQGPQFIFQYYEKEERGRGNFPDRFSARQFPNYSSELNVNALLLGDSALYLCASSQNQQGRGGELFFGEGSRLTVL.

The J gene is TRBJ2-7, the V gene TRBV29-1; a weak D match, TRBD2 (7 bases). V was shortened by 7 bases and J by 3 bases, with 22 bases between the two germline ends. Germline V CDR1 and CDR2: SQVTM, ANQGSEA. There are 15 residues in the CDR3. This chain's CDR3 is CSASQLGGRFYEQYF. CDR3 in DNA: TGCAGCGCCTCCCAACTCGGGGGGCGCTTCTACGAGCAGTACTTC.

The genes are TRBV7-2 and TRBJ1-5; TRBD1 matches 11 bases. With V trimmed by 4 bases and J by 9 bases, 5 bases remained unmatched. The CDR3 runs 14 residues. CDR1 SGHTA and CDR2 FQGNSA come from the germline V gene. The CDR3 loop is CASSSTGTGGPQHF. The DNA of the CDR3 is TGTGCCAGCAGCTCAACCGGGACAGGGGGGCCCCAGCATTTT.

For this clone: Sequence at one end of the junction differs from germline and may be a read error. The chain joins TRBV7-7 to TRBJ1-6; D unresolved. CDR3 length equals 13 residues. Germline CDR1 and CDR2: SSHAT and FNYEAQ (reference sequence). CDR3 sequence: CASSLAPFSPLHF. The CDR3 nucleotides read TGTGCTAGCAGCTTGGCCCCATTTTCACCCCTCCACTTT. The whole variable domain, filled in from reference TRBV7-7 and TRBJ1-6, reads GAGVSQSPRYKVTKRGQDVTLRCDPISSHATLYWYQQALGQGPEFLTYFNYEAQPDKSGLPSDRFSAERPEGSISTLTIQRTEQRDSAMYRCASSLAPFSPLHFGNGTRLTVT.

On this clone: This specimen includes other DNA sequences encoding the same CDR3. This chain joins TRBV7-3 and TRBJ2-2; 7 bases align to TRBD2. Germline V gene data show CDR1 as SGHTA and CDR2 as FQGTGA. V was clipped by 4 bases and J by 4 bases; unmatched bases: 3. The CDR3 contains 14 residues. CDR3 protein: CASSSGGGTGELFF. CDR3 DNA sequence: TGTGCCAGCAGCTCCGGCGGGGGCACCGGGGAGCTGTTTTTT.

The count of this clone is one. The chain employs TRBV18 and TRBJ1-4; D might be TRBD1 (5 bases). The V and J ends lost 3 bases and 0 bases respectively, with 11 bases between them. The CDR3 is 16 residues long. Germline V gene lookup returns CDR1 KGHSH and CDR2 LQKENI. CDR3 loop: CASSPQGSTTNEKLFF. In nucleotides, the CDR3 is TGTGCCAGCTCACCCCAGGGAAGTACAACTAATGAAAAACTGTTTTTT. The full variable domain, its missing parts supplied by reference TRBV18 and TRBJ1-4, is NAGVMQNPRHLVRRRGQEARLRCSPMKGHSHVYWYRQLPEEGLKFMVYLQKENIIDESGMPKERFSAEFPKEGPSILRIQQVVRGDSAAYFCASSPQGSTTNEKLFFGSGTQLSVL.

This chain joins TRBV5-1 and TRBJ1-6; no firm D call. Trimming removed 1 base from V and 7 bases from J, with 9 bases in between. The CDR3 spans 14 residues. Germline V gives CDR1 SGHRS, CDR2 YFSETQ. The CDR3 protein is CASSLRSSNSPLHF. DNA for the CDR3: TGCGCCAGCAGCTTGCGGTCTTCCAATTCACCCCTCCACTTT.